What follows are 3 T cell receptor beta chains derived from one specimen sequenced in a study of cytomegalovirus exposure and HLA in healthy donors. This PCR relied on a set of 60 Vbeta primers and 13 Jbeta primers. Clones were read by immunoSEQ multiplex PCR, and TCRdb kept only the in-frame ones, dropping some. The table records 110,000 or so clones, about four fifths of them present only once. Material for sequencing was PBMCs. Receptors originate from a man aged 40-49 years in good health and CMV-seronegative.

This clone was found a few times. The chain joins TRBV4-3 to TRBJ2-6; no definite D call. The CDR3 is 16 residues long. From germline, CDR1 is LGHNA and CDR2 YSLEER. The ends were cut back, 0 bases at V and 2 bases at J, with 8 bases in the middle. CDR3 nucleotides: TGCGCCAGCAGCCAAGATCGGTACGCTGGGGCCAACGTCCTGACTTTC. Protein: CASSQDRYAGANVLTF.

The gene calls are TRBV9 and TRBJ2-3, with TRBD1 identical over 10 bases. Looked up from germline, CDR1 is SGDLS and CDR2 is YYNGEE. Trimming cost V 5 bases and J 3 bases; bases outside gene matches: 6. This CDR3 is 15 amino acids long. The CDR3 here is CASRATGGSTDTQYF. In DNA, the CDR3 is TGTGCCAGCAGGGCGACAGGGGGCTCAACAGATACGCAGTATTTT. The variable domain in full, completed from reference TRBV9 and TRBJ2-3, reads DSGVTQTPKHLITATGQRVTLRCSPRSGDLSVYWYQQSLDQGLQFLIQYYNGEERAKGNILERFSAQQFPDLHSELNLSSLELGDSALYFCASRATGGSTDTQYFGPGTRLTVL.

The genes are TRBV19 and TRBJ1-5; no clear D gene. CDR1 is LNHDA and CDR2 is SQIVND in the germline V gene (reference sequence). V lost 4 bases to trimming and J lost 10 bases, with 14 bases between them. The CDR3 sequence is 13 residues long. In DNA form, the CDR3 reads TGTGCCAGTAGTACTCCGGGGTTTGAACCCCAGCATTTT. Translation gives CASSTPGFEPQHF.